These 27 T cell receptor beta chains were all obtained from the same sample, sequenced in a study of blood T cells in healthy people across ages. Then a second PCR, running about 6 to 12 cycles, was carried out with a sample-barcoded 5' primer and a J-beta primer mix. In TCRdb, the 5' RACE reads were re-called with MiXCR into one record per CDR3 protein. The data contain hundreds of thousands of distinct CDR3 sequences, approximately 44% of them singletons. The sample was blood. The source of these receptors is a man aged 60 to 69 in good health.

This clonotype was counted only a few times. V gene TRBV19 combines with J gene TRBJ2-1, with 7 bases matching TRBD1. The CDR3 contains 15 residues. V trimming: 6 bases; J trimming: 0 bases; junction bases outside the gene matches: 5. Germline CDR1 reads LNHDA; CDR2 reads SQIVND (reference sequence). Here the CDR3 reads CASSKTGSSYNEQFF. The CDR3 DNA reads TGTGCCAGTAGCAAGACAGGGAGCTCCTACAATGAGCAGTTCTTC. Full variable domain (rest looked up from reference TRBV19 and TRBJ2-1): DGGITQSPKYLFRKEGQNVTLSCEQNLNHDAMYWYRQDPGQGLRLIYYSQIVNDFQKGDIAEGYSVSREKKESFPLTVTSAQKNPTAFYLCASSKTGSSYNEQFFGPGTRLTVL.

This clonotype showed up just a few times. A read error may account for a junction end that differs from germline. The genes are TRBV2 and TRBJ2-5, with unresolved D. This CDR3 spans 13 amino acids. CDR1 is SNHLY, CDR2 FYNNEI, per germline. The CDR3 DNA reads TGTGCCAGCAGTGAAGACCAGGCAAAGACCCAGTACTTT. Protein: CASSEDQAKTQYF.

This clonotype has only a few counts. The chain's CDR3 is CASSQQRETQYF. CDR3 DNA: TGTGCCAGCAGCCAACAGCGGGAGACCCAGTACTTC. This chain connects TRBV7-2 to TRBJ2-5; TRBD2 is a possible D gene (5 bases). The CDR3 has 12 amino acids. With 5 bases removed from V and 5 bases from J, the gap between germline ends came to 9 bases. Looked up from germline, CDR1 is SGHTA and CDR2 is FQGNSA.

This clonotype was picked up many times. The chain uses TRBV9 and TRBJ2-7; D is ambiguous. CDR1 and CDR2 (germline): SGDLS, YYNGEE. CDR3 length equals 17 residues. The V gene lost 4 bases and the J gene lost 2 bases, with 22 bases spanning the gap. The CDR3 region has the DNA TGTGCCAGCAGCTCATCCCGTCTAGTGGAGAAGACCTACGAGCAGTACTTC. Encoded protein: CASSSSRLVEKTYEQYF.

The V gene is TRBV2, the J gene TRBJ2-7; D possibly matches TRBD1 or TRBD2 (5 bases each). The DNA end favors TRBJ2-5, so the J call may be wrong. CDR3 length equals 14 residues. The germline gives CDR1 SNHLY, CDR2 FYNNEI. CDR3 region: CASNQRWDGETQYF. CDR3 coding DNA: TGTGCCAGCAACCAGAGATGGGACGGGGAGACCCAGTACTTC.

The V gene is TRBV12-3 or TRBV12-4, the J gene TRBJ2-3, with 9 positions matching TRBD1. The J segment lost 0 bases and the V segment lost 7 bases, leaving 2 bases of the junction unmatched. The CDR3 runs 14 residues. The CDR3, as DNA: TGTGCCAGCATTGGGACAGGGAGCACAGATACGCAGTATTTT. Encoded protein: CASIGTGSTDTQYF.

This clonotype was observed a handful of times. The V gene is TRBV4-3, the J gene TRBJ1-2; 10 positions match TRBD1. The CDR3 is made up of 15 amino acids. The V gene's germline CDR1 is LGHNA and CDR2 YSLEER. V gave up 4 bases and J gave up 2 bases; unmatched junction bases: 4. The CDR3 region is CASSPGTGENYGYTF. CDR3 in DNA: TGCGCCAGCAGCCCAGGGACAGGGGAAAACTATGGCTACACCTTC.

This clonotype came up a few times. This CDR3 reads CASSYTRSTDTQYF. The DNA for the CDR3 is TGTGCCAGCAGTTACACCCGGAGCACAGATACGCAGTATTTT. The genes are TRBV6-2 or TRBV6-3 and TRBJ2-3, with D unclear. Trimming took off 2 bases at V and 0 bases at J, with 6 bases between the two ends. Per germline, CDR1 MNHEY and CDR2 SVGEGT. The CDR3 loop spans 14 amino acids.

This clonotype was seen at least ten times. This CDR3 reads CASSDPSWRAQFF. CDR3 bases: TGTGCCAGCAGCGACCCGTCGTGGCGGGCGCAGTTCTTC. The chain combines TRBV3-1 with TRBJ2-1; perhaps TRBD2 as D (5 bases). Trimming took 5 bases from V and 12 from J, leaving 17 bases between them. The CDR3 contains 13 residues. Germline lookup yields CDR1 LGHDT and CDR2 YNNKEL (reference sequence).

The chain is built from TRBV6-6 and TRBJ1-5, with D perhaps matching TRBD1 (6 bases). Trimming shortened V by 7 bases and J by 3 bases, and 19 bases separated the two germline ends. The V gene's germline CDR1 is MNHNY and CDR2 SVGAGI (reference sequence). The CDR3 is made up of 16 amino acids. CDR3 residues: CASTARTGSNNQPQHF. The CDR3 coding sequence is TGTGCCAGCACCGCCCGCACAGGGAGTAACAATCAGCCCCAGCATTTT.

J is TRBJ2-3 and V is TRBV6-1; 11 nucleotides align to TRBD1. The germline V gene encodes CDR1 MNHNS and CDR2 SASEGT. This CDR3 is built from 17 residues. V trimming: 3 bases; J trimming: 4 bases; junction bases outside the gene matches: 9. The DNA of the CDR3 is TGTGCCAGCAGTGATGGGGGGACAGGGGGATTTTCAGATACGCAGTATTTT. It yields the protein CASSDGGTGGFSDTQYF.

The chain is built from TRBV12-3 or TRBV12-4 and TRBJ1-1; D is unclear. The ends were cut back, 7 bases at V and 6 bases at J, with 12 bases in the middle. The CDR3 spans 12 residues. The chain's CDR3 is CASKDRSAEAFF. CDR3 sequence (DNA): TGTGCCAGCAAAGATAGGAGCGCTGAAGCTTTCTTT.

With regard to this clonotype: An end of the junction does not agree with germline; a read error may underlie this. The chain employs TRBV4-3 and TRBJ2-7, with 7 positions matching TRBD2. The J call may be faulty, since TRBJ2-4 better matches the DNA end. Germline V gene data show CDR1 as LGHNA and CDR2 as YSLEER. The CDR3 loop spans 19 amino acids. The CDR3 DNA reads as TGCGTCAGCAGCCAAGATGGACCGGGCGGGGGAGTTATCGAAAACATTCAGTACTTC. It translates to CVSSQDGPGGGVIENIQYF.

This clonotype was counted at least ten times. The chain has TRBV29-1 and TRBJ2-1; D might be TRBD1 (6 bases). The V and J ends lost 7 bases and 3 bases respectively, with 13 bases between them. Germline CDR1 and CDR2: SQVTM and ANQGSEA. The length of the CDR3 is 13 residues. This CDR3 reads CSGRQANYNEQFF. CDR3 in DNA: TGCAGCGGCAGACAGGCCAACTACAATGAGCAGTTCTTC.

This clonotype was counted between two and nine times. V and J are TRBV6-6 and TRBJ2-5, with TRBD1 matching 11 bases. The assigned J gene may be wrong: the sequence end matches TRBJ2-7 better. The germline CDR1 and CDR2 sequences are MNHNY and SVGAGI (reference sequence). CDR3 length: 15 amino acids. CDR3: CASSAMDRGLYEQYF. The DNA for the CDR3 is TGTGCCAGCAGCGCCATGGACAGGGGGCTTTACGAGCAGTACTTC.

This clonotype was recorded a few times. The genes are TRBV2 and TRBJ2-6, with 9 bases matching TRBD1. With 7 bases clipped from V and 0 bases from J, the junction kept 1 base outside the gene matches. Germline CDR1 and CDR2: SNHLY and FYNNEI. The CDR3 totals 15 residues. Here the CDR3 reads CASKDRGSGANVLTF. The CDR3 region has the DNA TGTGCCAGCAAGGACAGGGGCTCTGGGGCCAACGTCCTGACTTTC.

The rearrangement uses TRBV12-3 or TRBV12-4 and TRBJ1-2, with TRBD1 identical over 8 bases. V was clipped by 6 bases and J by 8 bases; unmatched bases: 5. The CDR3 totals 12 residues. The CDR3 DNA reads TGTGCCAGCAGGAGACAGGGGACCGGCTACACCTTC. It is translated as CASRRQGTGYTF.

In its sample, this clonotype was seen a few times. The chain recombines TRBV5-1 with TRBJ1-6, with D maybe TRBD1 (5 bases). The CDR3 spans 16 residues. Germline lookup yields CDR1 SGHRS and CDR2 YFSETQ. V lost 0 bases to trimming and J lost 6 bases, with 13 bases between them. CDR3 sequence reads: CASSLDRSSGNSPLHF. The CDR3 nucleotides read TGCGCCAGCAGCTTGGACAGGTCTTCGGGTAATTCACCCCTCCACTTT.

This clonotype was found a few times. The J gene is TRBJ2-7, the V gene TRBV5-1, with TRBD1 identical over 10 bases. Germline lookup yields CDR1 SGHRS and CDR2 YFSETQ. This CDR3 comprises 15 residues. V shed 2 bases and J 7 bases; nucleotides not matched to a gene: 9. Written as DNA, the CDR3 is TGCGCCAGCAGCTTTGGGACAGGGGCTTTAGGAGAGCAGTACTTC. Its protein product is CASSFGTGALGEQYF.

This clonotype was observed a few times. This CDR3 reads CSARLGGSTNEKLFF. The CDR3 bases are TGCAGTGCTAGACTAGGGGGCTCAACTAATGAAAAACTGTTTTTT. V gene TRBV20-1 combines with J gene TRBJ1-4; 7 nucleotides match TRBD1. Losses at the gene ends were 2 bases for V and 0 bases for J; bases not matched to a gene: 3. This CDR3 contains 15 residues. The germline V gene has CDR1 DFQATT and CDR2 SNEGSKA (reference sequence).

This clonotype was observed many times. The DNA for the CDR3 is TGTGCCAGCAGTACCACGGGGGAGACCCAGTACTTC. Translation: CASSTTGETQYF. V is TRBV6-5 and J is TRBJ2-5; tentatively, D is TRBD2 (5 bases). Looked up from germline, CDR1 is MNHEY and CDR2 is SVGAGI. This CDR3 is 12 amino acids long. Trimming removed 5 bases at V and 5 bases at J, with 9 bases between.

This CDR3 is CASIDDRTITDTQYF. CDR3 nucleotide sequence: TGCGCCAGCATAGACGACAGGACGATCACAGATACGCAGTATTTT. The chain employs TRBV10-1 and TRBJ2-3; D might be TRBD1 (6 bases). CDR3 length: 15 residues. The germline CDR1 and CDR2 sequences are WNHNN and SYGVQD (reference sequence). V lost 7 bases, J lost 2 bases, and 16 bases lay in between.

The chain recombines TRBV2 with TRBJ2-2, with 7 nucleotides matching TRBD1. Losses at the gene ends were 4 bases for V and 5 bases for J; bases not matched to a gene: 4. The CDR3 has 14 residues. CDR1 is SNHLY and CDR2 is FYNNEI in the germline V gene. CDR3 sequence reads: CASSVQGVTGELFF. CDR3 DNA sequence: TGTGCCAGCAGTGTTCAGGGGGTGACCGGGGAGCTGTTTTTT.

V and J are TRBV12-3 or TRBV12-4 and TRBJ2-5; D might be TRBD1 or TRBD2, each matching 5 bases. The V end lost 5 bases, the J end lost 3 bases, and 13 bases lay between the germline ends. This CDR3 spans 14 amino acids. The CDR3 loop is CASSVGTHEETQYF. The CDR3 DNA reads as TGTGCCAGCAGTGTCGGGACCCACGAAGAGACCCAGTACTTC.

The CDR3: CASSPNHGEQYF. The CDR3 DNA is TGTGCCAGCAGCCCTAATCATGGTGAGCAGTACTTC. The chain uses TRBV7-9 and TRBJ2-7; D is uncertain. The length of the CDR3 is 12 residues. Germline V CDR1 and CDR2: SEHNR, FQNEAQ (reference sequence). Between the trimmed V and J ends, which lost 5 bases and 7 bases, there was a span of 12 bases.

This clonotype was seen only once. Possible read error: a much larger clone is one base away. The chain recombines TRBV7-2 with TRBJ1-5; 7 bases map to TRBD1. This CDR3 has 14 amino acids. The germline V gene has CDR1 SGHTA and CDR2 FQGNSA. CDR3 amino acids: CASSLGTGNKPQHF. CDR3 coding DNA: TGTGCCAGCAGCTTAGGGACAGGCAATAAGCCCCAGCATTTT. Drawing the rest from reference TRBV7-2 and TRBJ1-5, the complete variable domain is GAGVSQSPSNKVTEKGKDVELRCDPISGHTALYWYRQSLGQGLEFLIYFQGNSAPDKSGLPSDRFSAERTGGSVSTLTIQRTQQEDSAVYLCASSLGTGNKPQHFGDGTRLSIL.

The gene calls are TRBV12-3 or TRBV12-4 and TRBJ1-2; 8 positions agree with TRBD1. The CDR3 extends over 14 amino acids. With 6 bases clipped from V and 1 base from J, the junction kept 4 bases outside the gene matches. Written as DNA, the CDR3 is TGTGCCAGCAGAAGGGACAGGCGTAACTATGGCTACACCTTC. Translation: CASRRDRRNYGYTF.